This T cell receptor (beta chain) was retrieved from a study of beta chain features in type 1 diabetes. V lost 2 bases, J lost 4 bases, and 6 bases lay in between. Germline lookup yields CDR1 GTSNPN and CDR2 SVGIG (reference sequence). The CDR3 spans 13 residues. Since all of the isolated RNA was reverse transcribed, expressed TCRB transcripts were what got sequenced. Using immunoSEQ multiplex PCR, the repertoire was profiled, and TCRdb retains in-frame clones only, with some absent. Here the sample spans roughly 730,000 clones, 13% being singletons. Study results and limitations: In every one of the four CD4+ subsets, TCRB CDR3s were moderately but significantly shorter in Type 1 diabetes patients.

This clone was counted between two and nine times. Its target is unknown. The chain has TRBV30 and TRBJ2-6, with D uncertain. The sequence was obtained from a man between 18 and 35 years old with type 1 diabetes. The sequencing sample was made of naive CD4+ T cells from blood. The CDR3 bases are TGTGCCTGGAGTAAACCCGGGGCCAACGTCCTGACTTTC. It is translated as CAWSKPGANVLTF.